A selection of T cell receptor beta chains follows, all from one sample in a study of blood T cell repertoires in COVID-19. The table came from immunoSEQ multiplex PCR; TCRdb's copy has only in-frame clones and leaves some out. The table lists 240,000 or so clones, around 90% of them singletons, with around 0.8% in the top ten. Sequenced input: PBMCs or T cells enriched from blood (not recorded which). The source of these receptors is a man aged 50 or older who had been exposed to COVID-19. The CDR3 runs from the conserved cysteine through the conserved F or W. A D gene is named only where the DNA matches it firmly. A clone size is listed for some rows: how often the clone was seen (once, few, many), or a class if it is expanded.

>TRBV9|TRBD2|16|.|TRBJ2-2
CASSVRSGSLPGELFF
TGTGCCAGCAGCGTAAGAAGCGGGAGTTTGCCCGGGGAGCTGTTTTTT
>TRBV7-9|TRBD2|15|.|TRBJ2-3
CASTRTSGLTDTQYF
TGTGCCAGCACTCGAACTAGCGGGCTCACAGATACGCAGTATTTT
>TRBV24-1|.|14|.|TRBJ1-5
CATSDAQGWQPQHF
TGTGCCACCAGTGATGCCCAGGGATGGCAGCCCCAGCATTTT
>TRBV11-3|.|15|.|TRBJ1-1
CASRTRGDRGTEAFF
TGTGCCAGCCGCACAAGGGGCGACCGTGGCACTGAAGCTTTCTTT
>TRBV24-1|TRBD1|13|.|TRBJ1-2
CATSEGQAYGYTF
TGTGCCACCAGTGAGGGACAGGCCTATGGCTACACCTTC
>TRBV3-1/TRBV3-2|.|13|.|TRBJ1-5
CASSRQNNQPQHF
TGTGCCAGCAGCCGACAGAATAATCAGCCCCAGCATTTT
>TRBV11-3|TRBD2|14|.|TRBJ2-1
CASSLASGRNEQFF
TGTGCCAGCAGCTTAGCTAGCGGGAGGAATGAGCAGTTCTTC
>TRBV5-1|.|16|.|TRBJ1-4
CASSGRVTGGGEKLFF
TGCGCCAGCAGCGGGAGGGTCACCGGGGGCGGCGAAAAACTGTTTTTT
>TRBV12-3/TRBV12-4|TRBD1|12|.|TRBJ2-1
CASSSTGVLLIF
TGTGCCAGCAGTTCCACAGGGGTTCTACTAATCTTC
>TRBV28|.|17|.|TRBJ2-2
CASRYSSLPQNTGELFF
TGTGCCAGCAGGTATTCTAGCCTTCCCCAGAACACCGGGGAGCTGTTTTTT
>TRBV18|TRBD1|14|.|TRBJ1-1
CASSPPARGTEAFF
TGTGCCAGCTCACCACCGGCCAGGGGGACTGAAGCTTTCTTT
>TRBV11-3|.|14|.|TRBJ2-1
CASSLGAFGNEQFF
TGTGCCAGCAGCTTAGGGGCTTTTGGGAATGAGCAGTTCTTC
>TRBV5-1|.|13|few|TRBJ2-1
CASSLESDNEQFF
TGCGCCAGCAGCTTGGAGAGCGACAATGAGCAGTTCTTC
>TRBV5-1|.|14|.|TRBJ1-2
CASSLGLTFYGYTF
TGCGCCAGCAGCTTGGGCCTCACATTCTATGGCTACACCTTC
>TRBV30|.|13|.|TRBJ1-1
CAWRRQQNTEAFF
TGTGCCTGGAGGAGGCAGCAGAACACTGAAGCTTTCTTT
>TRBV3-1/TRBV3-2|TRBD2|16|.|TRBJ2-5
CASSHTRGGRTETQYF
TGTGCCAGCAGCCACACCCGCGGGGGGCGCACAGAGACCCAGTACTTC
>TRBV28|TRBD2|16|.|TRBJ2-1
CASSLYVAGDGNEQFF
TGTGCCAGCAGTTTATATGTAGCGGGAGATGGGAATGAGCAGTTCTTC
>TRBV9|TRBD1|15|.|TRBJ2-3
CASSPGTGGTDTQYF
TGTGCCAGCAGCCCCGGGACAGGGGGAACAGATACGCAGTATTTT
>TRBV10-1|TRBD2|14|.|TRBJ2-1
CASSTSGGTNEQFF
TGCGCCAGCAGCACTAGCGGGGGCACTAATGAGCAGTTCTTC
>TRBV28|.|13|.|TRBJ2-3
CASSLPVVGAQYF
TGTGCCAGCAGTCTCCCGGTGGTCGGGGCGCAGTATTTT
>TRBV2|.|15|.|TRBJ2-6
CASSPDSSGANVLTF
TGTGCCAGCAGCCCTGACAGCTCTGGGGCCAACGTCCTGACTTTC
>TRBV3-1/TRBV3-2|TRBD1|17|.|TRBJ1-1
CASSQVIGDRPNTEAFF
TGTGCCAGCAGCCAAGTAATCGGGGACAGACCGAACACTGAAGCTTTCTTT
>TRBV11-3|.|16|.|TRBJ2-1
CASSIAGTFSYNEQFF
TGTGCCAGCAGCATAGCAGGGACATTCTCTTACAATGAGCAGTTCTTC
>TRBV5-1|.|13|.|TRBJ2-3
CASSFHDGDTQYF
TGCGCCAGCAGCTTCCACGACGGGGATACGCAGTATTTT
>TRBV9|.|15|.|TRBJ1-1
CASSVDGGPGTEAFF
TGTGCCAGCAGCGTAGATGGGGGCCCGGGCACTGAAGCTTTCTTT
>TRBV19|.|16|.|TRBJ1-4
CASSMVRGATNEKLFF
TGTGCCAGTAGTATGGTCAGGGGCGCAACTAATGAAAAACTGTTTTTT
>TRBV27|.|13|once|TRBJ1-2
CASSQFRGYGYTF
TGTGCCAGCAGTCAATTCCGGGGCTATGGCTACACCTTC
>TRBV5-1|.|15|.|TRBJ1-2
CASSPAQGANYGYTF
TGCGCCAGCAGCCCGGCCCAGGGTGCTAACTATGGCTACACCTTC
>TRBV7-9|.|14|.|TRBJ1-1
CASSLKGANTEAFF
TGTGCCAGCAGCTTAAAGGGAGCGAACACTGAAGCTTTCTTT
>TRBV6-1|TRBD1|16|once|TRBJ1-1
CASSAGSTGEVTEAFF
TGTGCCAGCAGTGCTGGGTCCACAGGGGAGGTCACTGAAGCTTTCTTT
>TRBV9|.|15|.|TRBJ2-1
CASSVDGFHYNEQFF
TGTGCCAGCAGCGTAGACGGGTTTCACTACAATGAGCAGTTCTTC
>TRBV6-1|.|18|.|TRBJ2-7
CASSDLGGFFWPSYEQYF
TGTGCCAGCAGTGACCTCGGAGGATTTTTTTGGCCTAGCTACGAGCAGTACTTC
>TRBV2|.|14|.|TRBJ1-6
CASSALREATPLHF
TGTGCCAGCAGTGCTCTTAGGGAGGCGACACCCCTCCACTTT
>TRBV6-6|.|12|.|TRBJ2-7
CASSYDSPEQYF
TGTGCCAGCAGTTACGACAGCCCCGAGCAGTACTTC
>TRBV5-1|.|13|once|TRBJ1-1
CASTGGRNTEAFF
TGCGCCAGCACCGGCGGCAGAAACACTGAAGCTTTCTTT
>TRBV28|TRBD2|21|.|TRBJ2-3
CASDFGLLSGRKVLSTDTQYF
TGTGCCAGCGATTTTGGTTTATTGAGCGGGAGGAAGGTCTTAAGCACAGATACGCAGTATTTT
>TRBV13|TRBD1|16|few|TRBJ1-3
CASSYITGGGGNTIYF
TGTGCCAGCAGCTACATAACAGGGGGCGGTGGAAACACCATATATTTT
>TRBV28|.|20|once|TRBJ1-5
CASTPPPGHPADFSNQPQHF
TGTGCCAGCACCCCGCCACCGGGACACCCGGCTGACTTTAGCAATCAGCCCCAGCATTTT
>TRBV18|TRBD1|15|.|TRBJ1-2
CASSPKPGQGMGYTF
TGTGCCAGCTCACCAAAACCGGGACAGGGGATGGGCTACACCTTC
>TRBV5-1|.|14|.|TRBJ2-5
CASSLGRSQETQYF
TGCGCCAGCAGCTTGGGACGGAGTCAAGAGACCCAGTACTTC
>TRBV13|TRBD1|15|.|TRBJ1-1
CASSPRTGGDTEAFF
TGTGCCAGCAGCCCCCGGACAGGGGGCGACACTGAAGCTTTCTTT
>TRBV15|.|16|.|TRBJ1-5
CATSRDAIYSNQPQHF
TGTGCCACCAGCAGAGATGCGATTTATAGCAATCAGCCCCAGCATTTT
>TRBV5-4|TRBD2|14|.|TRBJ2-1
CASSASGTRNEQFF
TGTGCCAGCAGCGCCTCCGGGACTAGAAATGAGCAGTTCTTC
>TRBV19|TRBD2|13|.|TRBJ2-1
CASTSGAYNEQFF
TGTGCCAGTACTAGCGGGGCATACAATGAGCAGTTCTTC